The entry below gives a single TCR beta chain sequence along with its context. The length of the CDR3 is 17 residues. In germline, CDR1 is KGHDR, CDR2 SFDVKD. V dropped 6 bases and J dropped 0 bases, with 20 bases sitting between them. These data originate in a study of blood T cell repertoires in COVID-19. Using immunoSEQ multiplex PCR, the repertoire was profiled, and TCRdb retains in-frame clones only, with some absent. The sample lists 99,000 or so clones; about 80% were seen once. The sequence derives from a woman in her 70s with acute or convalescent COVID-19. The sample taken for sequencing was peripheral blood. The V and J genes are TRBV24-1 and TRBJ2-7; D possibly corresponds to TRBD2 (6 bases). In nucleotides, the CDR3 is TGTGCCACCAGTCAGAGGGCGGGAATTGGTAGCTCCTACGAGCAGTACTTC. Amino acid sequence: CATSQRAGIGSSYEQYF.